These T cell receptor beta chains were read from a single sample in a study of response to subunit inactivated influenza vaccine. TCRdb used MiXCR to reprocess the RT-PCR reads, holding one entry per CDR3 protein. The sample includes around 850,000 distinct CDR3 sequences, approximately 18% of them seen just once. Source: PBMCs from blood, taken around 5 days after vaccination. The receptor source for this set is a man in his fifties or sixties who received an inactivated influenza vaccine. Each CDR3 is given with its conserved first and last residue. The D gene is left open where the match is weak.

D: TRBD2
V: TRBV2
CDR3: CASSRLAGMNEQFF

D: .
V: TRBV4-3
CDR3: CASSQVSGSYEQFF

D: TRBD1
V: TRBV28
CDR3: CASSFGTGSTDTQYF

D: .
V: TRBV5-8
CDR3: CASSLSGGISNQPQHF

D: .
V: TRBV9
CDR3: CASSVAAKTTNEKLFF

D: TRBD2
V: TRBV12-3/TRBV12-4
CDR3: CASRVLAGLSYNEQFF

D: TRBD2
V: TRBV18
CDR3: CASSPGLAGGPWSTDTQYF

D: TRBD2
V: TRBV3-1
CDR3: CASSQGGLAGGLFF

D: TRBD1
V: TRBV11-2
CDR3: CASTSPRQGFYGYTF

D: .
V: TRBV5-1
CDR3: CASRYGATDTQYF

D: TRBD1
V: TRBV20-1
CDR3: CSAREQGGFEQFF

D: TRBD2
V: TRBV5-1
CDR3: CASSPGLAGVEEQYF

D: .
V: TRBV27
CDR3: CASSPPGRKNTGELFF